This TCR beta chain was retrieved from a study of molecular identifiers for immune sequencing clone quantification. Study findings and constraints: Clone sizes that are highly expanded could be underestimated when identical TCR molecules share a barcode.

With regard to this clonotype: The antigen is unknown. Just one base apart from a much larger clone, this may be a read error.

Previously described methods and listed TCR primers were used for bulk TCR libraries. TCRdb reprocessed the PCR reads via MiXCR and lists one record per CDR3 protein. The sample contains some 89,000 distinct CDR3 sequences, 24% of which appear only once. Germline CDR1 SGHDN, CDR2 FVKESK. This CDR3 has 13 amino acids. Naive CD8 T cells were sorted, and the gate applied was CD8+CD4-CCR7+CD45RA+. The sample consisted of naive CD8+ T cells from blood, with Jurkat cell RNA spiked in. Subset: FACS-sorted CD8+CD4-CCR7+CD45RA+ naive T cells. This TCR came from a human donor in good health. Some libraries in this study had Jurkat cell RNA spiked in. J is TRBJ1-2 and V is TRBV14; a weak D match, TRBD1 (6 bases). In DNA, the CDR3 is TGTGCCAGCAGCCAACAGGGGCACTATGGCTCCACCTTC. Its translation: CASSQQGHYGSTF.